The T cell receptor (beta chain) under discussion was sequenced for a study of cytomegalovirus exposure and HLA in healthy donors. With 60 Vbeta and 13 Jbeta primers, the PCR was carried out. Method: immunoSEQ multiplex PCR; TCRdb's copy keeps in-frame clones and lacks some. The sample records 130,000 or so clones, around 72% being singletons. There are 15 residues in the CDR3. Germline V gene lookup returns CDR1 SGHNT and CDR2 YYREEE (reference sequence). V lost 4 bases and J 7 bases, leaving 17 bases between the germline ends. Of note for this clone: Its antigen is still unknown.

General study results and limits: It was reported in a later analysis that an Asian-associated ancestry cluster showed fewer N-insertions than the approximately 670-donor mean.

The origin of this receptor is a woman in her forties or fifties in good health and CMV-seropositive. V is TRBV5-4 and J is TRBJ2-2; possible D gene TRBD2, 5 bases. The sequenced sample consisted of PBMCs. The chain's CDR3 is CASSRYGGEGGELFF. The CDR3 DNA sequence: TGTGCCAGCAGCCGGTATGGCGGAGAGGGCGGGGAGCTGTTTTTT.